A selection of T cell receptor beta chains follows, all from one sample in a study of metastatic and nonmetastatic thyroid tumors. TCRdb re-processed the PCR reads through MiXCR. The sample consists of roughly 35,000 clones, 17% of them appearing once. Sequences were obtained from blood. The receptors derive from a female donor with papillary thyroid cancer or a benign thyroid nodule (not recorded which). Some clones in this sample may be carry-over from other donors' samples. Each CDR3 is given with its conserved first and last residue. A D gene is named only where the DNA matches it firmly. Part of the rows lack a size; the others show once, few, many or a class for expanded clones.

cdr3_nt: TGCAGCGGGGAACAAGAGACCCAGTACTTC
cdr3_aa: CSGEQETQYF
v_call: TRBV20-1
j_call: TRBJ2-5
clone_size: -
d_call: -

cdr3_nt: TGTGCCAGCAGCTTAACGGCGGAGACCCAGTACTTC
cdr3_aa: CASSLTAETQYF
v_call: TRBV11-2
j_call: TRBJ2-5
clone_size: once
d_call: -

cdr3_nt: TGCAGTGCTAGAGATTTACTAGCGGGAGGCCGAAGGTATCTCGACGAGCAGTACTTC
cdr3_aa: CSARDLLAGGRRYLDEQYF
v_call: TRBV20-1
j_call: TRBJ2-7
clone_size: many
d_call: TRBD2

cdr3_nt: TGCAGTGCTAGAGAAAAGGGGGCGCGGAACACTGAAGCTTTCTTT
cdr3_aa: CSAREKGARNTEAFF
v_call: TRBV20-1
j_call: TRBJ1-1
clone_size: -
d_call: TRBD1

cdr3_nt: TGTGCCTGGAGTTCGCAGGTGGGAGAGCAGTACTTC
cdr3_aa: CAWSSQVGEQYF
v_call: TRBV30
j_call: TRBJ2-7
clone_size: many
d_call: -

cdr3_nt: TGTGCCTGGGAAACACTGATTGAAGCTTTCTTT
cdr3_aa: CAWETLIEAFF
v_call: TRBV30
j_call: TRBJ1-1
clone_size: many
d_call: -

cdr3_nt: TGTGCCACCAGCAGAGAGGCGGCAGGGACAGATACGCAGTATTTT
cdr3_aa: CATSREAAGTDTQYF
v_call: TRBV15
j_call: TRBJ2-3
clone_size: -
d_call: -

cdr3_nt: TGTGCCAGCAGCTTGGTCTTTACCTACAATGAGCAGTTCTTC
cdr3_aa: CASSLVFTYNEQFF
v_call: TRBV5-6
j_call: TRBJ2-1
clone_size: many
d_call: -

cdr3_nt: TGTGCCAGCAGGAAACCTCGCAATGAGCAGTTCTTC
cdr3_aa: CASRKPRNEQFF
v_call: TRBV6-1
j_call: TRBJ2-1
clone_size: medium-sized
d_call: -

cdr3_nt: TGTGCCAGCAGTGGCAGGGGGAGAGGCTACACCTTC
cdr3_aa: CASSGRGRGYTF
v_call: TRBV2
j_call: TRBJ1-2
clone_size: many
d_call: TRBD1

cdr3_nt: TGCGCCAGCAGCCAACTAGCGGGGGGCCAGAATGAGCAGTTCTTC
cdr3_aa: CASSQLAGGQNEQFF
v_call: TRBV4-1
j_call: TRBJ2-1
clone_size: few
d_call: TRBD2

cdr3_nt: TGTGCCAGCAGTGAAAGTCCCGGGACAGGTCCTATGCTCTTC
cdr3_aa: CASSESPGTGPMLF
v_call: TRBV6-4
j_call: TRBJ1-2
clone_size: many
d_call: TRBD1

cdr3_nt: TGTGCCAGCAGTGAAGGCGGGGCGGGTGAAAAACTGTTTTTT
cdr3_aa: CASSEGGAGEKLFF
v_call: TRBV25-1
j_call: TRBJ1-4
clone_size: -
d_call: -

cdr3_nt: TGTGCCAGCAGCGAGAGCGGGAGTAAGTCCTACGAGCAGTACTTC
cdr3_aa: CASSESGSKSYEQYF
v_call: TRBV2
j_call: TRBJ2-7
clone_size: many
d_call: TRBD2

cdr3_nt: TGTGCCAGCAGGCCCCAACCCAGGGGCCCCCAGCATTTT
cdr3_aa: CASRPQPRGPQHF
v_call: TRBV27
j_call: TRBJ1-5
clone_size: many
d_call: -

cdr3_nt: TGTGCCATCAGTGAGGGGGTGGATACGCAGTATTTT
cdr3_aa: CAISEGVDTQYF
v_call: TRBV10-3
j_call: TRBJ2-3
clone_size: many
d_call: -